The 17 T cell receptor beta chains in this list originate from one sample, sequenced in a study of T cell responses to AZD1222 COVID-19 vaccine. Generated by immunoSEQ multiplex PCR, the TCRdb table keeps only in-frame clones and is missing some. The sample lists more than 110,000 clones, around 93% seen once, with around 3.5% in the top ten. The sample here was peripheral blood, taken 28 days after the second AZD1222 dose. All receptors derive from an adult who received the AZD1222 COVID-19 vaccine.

DNA of the CDR3: TGTGCCAGCAGACCCAGGACTAGCGAGAGAGAGACCCAGTACTTC. This encodes CASRPRTSERETQYF. The rearrangement links TRBV27 to TRBJ2-5, with TRBD2 matching over 9 bases. In germline, CDR1 is MNHEY, CDR2 SMNVEV (reference sequence). Unmatched junction bases numbered 9, after V lost 6 bases and J lost 4 bases. This CDR3 is 15 amino acids long.

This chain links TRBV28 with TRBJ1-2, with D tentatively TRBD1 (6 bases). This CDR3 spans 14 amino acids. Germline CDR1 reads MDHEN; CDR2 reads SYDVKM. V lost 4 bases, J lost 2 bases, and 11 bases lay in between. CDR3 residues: CASSSGGANYGYTF. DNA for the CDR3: TGTGCCAGCAGTTCGGGGGGGGCGAACTATGGCTACACCTTC.

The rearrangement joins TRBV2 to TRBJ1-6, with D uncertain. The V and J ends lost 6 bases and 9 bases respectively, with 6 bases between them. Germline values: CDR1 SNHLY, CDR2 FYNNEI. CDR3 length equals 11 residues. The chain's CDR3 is CASRVASPLHF. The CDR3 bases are TGTGCCAGCAGGGTTGCTTCACCCCTCCACTTT.

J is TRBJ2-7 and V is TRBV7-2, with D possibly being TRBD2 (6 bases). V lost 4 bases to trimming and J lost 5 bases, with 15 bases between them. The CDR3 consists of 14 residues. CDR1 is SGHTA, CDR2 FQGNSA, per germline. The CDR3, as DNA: TGTGCCAGCAGCTCCACTCTAGCGCAGCACGAGCAGTACTTC. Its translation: CASSSTLAQHEQYF.

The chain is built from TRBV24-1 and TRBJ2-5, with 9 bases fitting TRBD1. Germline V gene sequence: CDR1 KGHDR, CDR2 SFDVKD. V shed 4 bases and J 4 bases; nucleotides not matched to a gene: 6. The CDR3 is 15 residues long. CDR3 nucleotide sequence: TGTGCCACCAGTGACCCACAGGGGGCAGGAGAGACCCAGTACTTC. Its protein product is CATSDPQGAGETQYF.

DNA for the CDR3: TGTGCCAGCAGTACGGACGGGGTGGCGGGGACCCAGTACTTC. This encodes CASSTDGVAGTQYF. This chain joins TRBV28 and TRBJ2-5; D might be TRBD2 (5 bases). This CDR3 region has 14 residues. The germline V gene has CDR1 MDHEN and CDR2 SYDVKM. V was trimmed by 5 bases and J by 7 bases, leaving 17 bases between them.

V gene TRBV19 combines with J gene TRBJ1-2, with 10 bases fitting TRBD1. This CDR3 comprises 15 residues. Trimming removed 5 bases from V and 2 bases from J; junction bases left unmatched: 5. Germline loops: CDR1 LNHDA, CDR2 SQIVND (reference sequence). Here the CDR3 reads CASSLRGQGNYGYTF. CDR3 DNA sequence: TGTGCCAGTAGTCTCAGGGGACAGGGGAACTATGGCTACACCTTC.

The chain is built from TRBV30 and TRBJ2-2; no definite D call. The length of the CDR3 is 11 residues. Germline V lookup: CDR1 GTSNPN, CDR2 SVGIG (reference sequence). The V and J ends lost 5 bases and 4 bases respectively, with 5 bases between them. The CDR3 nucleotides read TGTGCCTGGGCCGCCACCGGGGAGCTGTTTTTT. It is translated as CAWAATGELFF. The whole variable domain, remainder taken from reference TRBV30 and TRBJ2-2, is SQTIHQWPATLVQPVGSPLSLECTVEGTSNPNLYWYRQAAGRGLQLLFYSVGIGQISSEVPQNLSASRPQDRQFILSSKKLLLSDSGFYLCAWAATGELFFGEGSRLTVL.

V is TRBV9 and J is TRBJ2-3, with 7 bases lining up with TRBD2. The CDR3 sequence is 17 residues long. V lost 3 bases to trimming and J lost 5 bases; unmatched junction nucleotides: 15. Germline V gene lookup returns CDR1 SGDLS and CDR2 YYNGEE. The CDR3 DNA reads TGTGCCAGCAGCGAGTTTCCATCTAGCGGAGGGGTAGATACGCAGTATTTT. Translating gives CASSEFPSSGGVDTQYF.

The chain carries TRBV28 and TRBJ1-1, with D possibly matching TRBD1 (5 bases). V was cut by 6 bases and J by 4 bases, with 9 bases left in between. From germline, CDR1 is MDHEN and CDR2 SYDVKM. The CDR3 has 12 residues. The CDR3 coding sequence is TGTGCCAGCAGGGGGCAGGTCACTGAAGCTTTCTTT. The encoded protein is CASRGQVTEAFF.

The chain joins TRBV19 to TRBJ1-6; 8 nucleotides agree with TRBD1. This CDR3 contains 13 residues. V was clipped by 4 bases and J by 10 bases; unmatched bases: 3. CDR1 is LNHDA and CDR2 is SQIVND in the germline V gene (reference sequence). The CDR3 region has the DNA TGTGCCAGTAGTAAGGACAGGGCCTCACCCCTCCACTTT. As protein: CASSKDRASPLHF.

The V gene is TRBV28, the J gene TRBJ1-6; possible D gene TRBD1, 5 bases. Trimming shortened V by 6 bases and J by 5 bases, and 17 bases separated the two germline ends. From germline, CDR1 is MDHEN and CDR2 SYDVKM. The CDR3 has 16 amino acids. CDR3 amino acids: CASRAQDLGDNSPLHF. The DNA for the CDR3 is TGTGCCAGCAGGGCACAGGACCTAGGCGATAATTCACCCCTCCACTTT.

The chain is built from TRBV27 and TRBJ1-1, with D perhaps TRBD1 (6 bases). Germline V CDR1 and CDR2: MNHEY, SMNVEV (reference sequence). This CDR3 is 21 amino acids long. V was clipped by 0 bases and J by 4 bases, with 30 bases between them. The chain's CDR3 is CASSLSRRGARSLGGFTEAFF. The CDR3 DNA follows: TGTGCCAGCAGTTTATCCCGACGGGGGGCCAGATCACTAGGTGGGTTCACTGAAGCTTTCTTT.

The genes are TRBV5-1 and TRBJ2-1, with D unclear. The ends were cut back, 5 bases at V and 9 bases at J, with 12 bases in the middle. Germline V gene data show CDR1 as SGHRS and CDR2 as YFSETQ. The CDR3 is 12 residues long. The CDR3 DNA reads TGCGCCAGCAGTCAACGGATCGGTGAGCAGTTCTTC. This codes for CASSQRIGEQFF.

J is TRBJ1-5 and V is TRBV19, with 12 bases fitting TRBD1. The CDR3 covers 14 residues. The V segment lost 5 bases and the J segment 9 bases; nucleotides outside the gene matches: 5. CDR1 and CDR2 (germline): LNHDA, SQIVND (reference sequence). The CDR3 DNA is TGTGCCAGTAGTGGGACAGGGGGCCGGTCGCCCCAGCATTTT. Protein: CASSGTGGRSPQHF. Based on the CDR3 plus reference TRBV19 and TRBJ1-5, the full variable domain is DGGITQSPKYLFRKEGQNVTLSCEQNLNHDAMYWYRQDPGQGLRLIYYSQIVNDFQKGDIAEGYSVSREKKESFPLTVTSAQKNPTAFYLCASSGTGGRSPQHFGDGTRLSIL.

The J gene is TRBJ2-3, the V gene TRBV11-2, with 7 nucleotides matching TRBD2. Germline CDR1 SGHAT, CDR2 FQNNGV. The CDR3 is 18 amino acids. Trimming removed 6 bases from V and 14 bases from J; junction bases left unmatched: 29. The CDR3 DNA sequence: TGTGCCAGCAGTAACCCGAGGGCAGCGGGGCCTAGCACAGATACTTCGTATTTT. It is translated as CASSNPRAAGPSTDTSYF.

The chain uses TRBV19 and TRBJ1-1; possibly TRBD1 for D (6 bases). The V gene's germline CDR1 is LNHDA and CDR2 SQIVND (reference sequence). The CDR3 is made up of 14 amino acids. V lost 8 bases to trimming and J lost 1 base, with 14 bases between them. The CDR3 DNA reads TGTGCCAGTTCTCCCGGACAGCAGAACACTGAAGCTTTCTTT. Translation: CASSPGQQNTEAFF.